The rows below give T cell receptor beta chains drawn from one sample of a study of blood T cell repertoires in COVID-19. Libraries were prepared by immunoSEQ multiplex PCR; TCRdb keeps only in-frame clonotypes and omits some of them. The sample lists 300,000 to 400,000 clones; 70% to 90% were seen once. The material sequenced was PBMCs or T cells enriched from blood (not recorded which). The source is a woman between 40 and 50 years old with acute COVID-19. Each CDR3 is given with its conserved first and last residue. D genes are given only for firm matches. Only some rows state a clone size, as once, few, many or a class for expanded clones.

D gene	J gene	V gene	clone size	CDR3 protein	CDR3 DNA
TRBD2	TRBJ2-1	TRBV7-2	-	CASSYIAGGFNEQFF	TGTGCCAGCAGCTATATAGCGGGAGGATTCAATGAGCAGTTCTTC
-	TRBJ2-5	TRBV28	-	CASTSTLKETQYF	TGTGCCAGCACCTCAACCCTAAAGGAGACCCAGTACTTC
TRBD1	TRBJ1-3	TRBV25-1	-	CASSGRGLSGNTIYF	TGTGCCAGCAGCGGCAGGGGGCTTTCTGGAAACACCATATATTTT
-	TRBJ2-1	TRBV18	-	CASSPPWDLTLHNEQFF	TGTGCCAGCTCACCACCGTGGGACTTAACTCTACACAATGAGCAGTTCTTC
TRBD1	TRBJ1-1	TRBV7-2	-	CASSLQGQLYTEAFF	TGTGCCAGCAGCTTACAGGGACAGCTGTATACTGAAGCTTTCTTT
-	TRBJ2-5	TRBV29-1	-	CSVEVVGSGTQYF	TGCAGCGTTGAAGTAGTCGGGAGCGGGACCCAGTACTTC
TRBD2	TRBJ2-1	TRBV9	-	CASSVGGGDEQFF	TGTGCCAGCAGCGTAGGTGGGGGGGATGAGCAGTTCTTC
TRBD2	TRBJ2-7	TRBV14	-	CASSQSTSGRAFIYEQYF	TGTGCCAGCAGCCAGTCGACTAGCGGGAGGGCCTTTATCTACGAGCAGTACTTC
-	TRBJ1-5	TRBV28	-	CASSLTGNQPQHF	TGTGCCAGCAGTTTGACGGGAAATCAGCCCCAGCATTTT
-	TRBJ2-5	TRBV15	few	CATSRTKETQYF	TGTGCCACCAGCAGAACTAAAGAGACCCAGTACTTC
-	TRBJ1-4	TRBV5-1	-	CASSLVLQGPNEKLFF	TGCGCCAGCAGCTTGGTTTTACAGGGACCTAATGAAAAACTGTTTTTT
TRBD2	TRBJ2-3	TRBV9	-	CASSVLASGLDTQYF	TGTGCCAGCAGCGTCCTAGCTAGCGGGTTAGATACGCAGTATTTT
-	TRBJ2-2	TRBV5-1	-	CASSLESPRTHTGELFF	TGCGCCAGCAGCTTGGAATCGCCTAGAACTCACACCGGGGAGCTGTTTTTT
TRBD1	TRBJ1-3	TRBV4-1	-	CASSQGDRLGGNTIYF	TGCGCCAGCAGCCAAGGGGACAGGCTAGGTGGAAACACCATATATTTT
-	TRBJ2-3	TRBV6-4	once	CASSLGATAFGTDTQYF	TGTGCCAGCAGTCTGGGGGCAACAGCGTTCGGCACAGATACGCAGTATTTT
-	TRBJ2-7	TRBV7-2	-	CASSRSYEQYF	TGTGCCAGCAGCCGTTCCTACGAGCAGTACTTC
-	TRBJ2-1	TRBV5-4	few	CASSLDPSSYNEQFF	TGTGCCAGCAGCCTGGACCCGAGCTCCTACAATGAGCAGTTCTTC
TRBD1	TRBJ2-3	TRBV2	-	CASRRYASGTGADTQYF	TGTGCCAGCAGACGGTACGCATCCGGGACAGGGGCAGATACGCAGTATTTT
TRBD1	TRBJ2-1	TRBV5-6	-	CASSPTGQDLFYNEQFF	TGTGCCAGCAGCCCGACAGGACAGGATCTGTTTTACAATGAGCAGTTCTTC
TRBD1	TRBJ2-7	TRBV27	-	CASSKRTGGIYEQYF	TGTGCCAGCAGTAAACGGACAGGGGGCATCTACGAGCAGTACTTC
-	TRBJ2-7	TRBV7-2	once	CASSSAIAYANEQYF	TGTGCCAGCAGTTCTGCCATAGCTTATGCCAACGAGCAGTACTTC
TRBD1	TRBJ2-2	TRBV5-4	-	CASSPMDRVPGELFF	TGTGCCAGCAGCCCGATGGACAGGGTTCCCGGGGAGCTGTTTTTT
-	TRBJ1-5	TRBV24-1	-	CATSDTPQGRPQHF	TGTGCCACCAGTGATACACCTCAGGGGCGACCCCAGCATTTT
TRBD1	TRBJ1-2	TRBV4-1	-	CASSQDTGGYGYTF	TGCGCCAGCAGCCAAGATACAGGGGGCTATGGCTACACCTTC
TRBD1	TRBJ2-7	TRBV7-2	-	CASSLTGGYEQYF	TGTGCCAGCAGCCTTACAGGGGGCTACGAGCAGTACTTC
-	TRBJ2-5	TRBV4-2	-	CASSETPGGETQYF	TGTGCCAGCAGCGAGACCCCCGGGGGAGAGACCCAGTACTTC
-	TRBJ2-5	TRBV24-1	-	CATSDLAGQETQYF	TGTGCCACCAGTGATTTAGCGGGCCAAGAGACCCAGTACTTC
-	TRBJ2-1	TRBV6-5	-	CASSYSISGSLEQFF	TGTGCCAGCAGTTACTCGATTTCAGGATCCCTTGAGCAGTTCTTC
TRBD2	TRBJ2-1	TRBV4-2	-	CASSQDMVVAGNEQFF	TGTGCCAGCAGCCAAGATATGGTAGTAGCGGGAAATGAGCAGTTCTTC
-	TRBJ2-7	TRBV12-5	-	CASGLVLGVGKSTYEQYF	TGTGCTAGTGGTTTGGTCCTAGGGGTGGGGAAAAGCACCTACGAGCAGTACTTC
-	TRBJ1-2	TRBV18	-	CASSPADSGGYTF	TGTGCCAGCTCACCAGCGGACAGCGGTGGCTACACCTTC
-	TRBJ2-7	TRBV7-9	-	CASSKSPSYEQYF	TGTGCCAGCAGCAAATCCCCGTCCTACGAGCAGTACTTC
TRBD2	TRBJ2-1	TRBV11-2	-	CASSPRLGLAGGLYNEQFF	TGTGCCAGCAGTCCAAGACTAGGACTAGCGGGAGGTCTCTACAATGAGCAGTTCTTC
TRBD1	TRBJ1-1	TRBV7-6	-	CASSLVLIGQGGTEAFF	TGTGCCAGCAGCTTAGTCTTGATAGGACAGGGGGGAACTGAAGCTTTCTTT
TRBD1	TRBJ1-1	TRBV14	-	CASSSRTGAMNTEAFF	TGTGCCAGCAGCTCCAGGACAGGGGCTATGAACACTGAAGCTTTCTTT
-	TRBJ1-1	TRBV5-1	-	CASSLGGGDEAFF	TGCGCCAGCAGCTTGGGCGGGGGAGATGAAGCTTTCTTT
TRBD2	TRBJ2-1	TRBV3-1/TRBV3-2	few	CASSPDSGSWYNEQFF	TGTGCCAGCAGCCCTGATAGCGGGAGTTGGTACAATGAGCAGTTCTTC
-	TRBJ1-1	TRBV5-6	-	CASSLLQGAEAFF	TGTGCCAGCAGCTTGCTACAGGGCGCTGAAGCTTTCTTT
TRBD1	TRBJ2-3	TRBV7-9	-	CASSLAGRGSTDTQYF	TGTGCCAGCAGCTTAGCAGGCAGGGGGTCCACAGATACGCAGTATTTT
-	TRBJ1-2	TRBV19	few	CASSPREDGYTF	TGTGCCAGTTCCCCAAGGGAGGACGGCTACACCTTC
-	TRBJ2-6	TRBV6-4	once	CASMVRGRGANVLTF	TGTGCCAGCATGGTTAGGGGAAGAGGGGCCAACGTCCTGACTTTC
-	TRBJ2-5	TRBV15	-	CATSRGPLVSEETQYF	TGTGCCACCAGCAGAGGTCCGCTAGTATCCGAAGAGACCCAGTACTTC
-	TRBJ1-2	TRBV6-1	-	CASSEIVAWDGYTF	TGTGCCAGCAGTGAAATAGTAGCCTGGGATGGCTACACCTTC
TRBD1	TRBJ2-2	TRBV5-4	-	CASSLQRQGTGELFF	TGTGCCAGCAGCCTACAACGACAGGGAACCGGGGAGCTGTTTTTT
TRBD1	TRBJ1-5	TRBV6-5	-	CASSRGQGGNQPQHF	TGTGCCAGCAGCCGCGGACAGGGTGGCAATCAGCCCCAGCATTTT
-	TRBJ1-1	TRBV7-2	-	CASSLGTQFMNTEAFF	TGTGCCAGCAGCTTAGGGACACAGTTCATGAACACTGAAGCTTTCTTT
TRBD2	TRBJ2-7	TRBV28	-	CASSQSGTSRGQYF	TGTGCCAGCTCTCAAAGCGGGACGTCCCGAGGGCAGTACTTC
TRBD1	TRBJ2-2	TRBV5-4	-	CASSLIPGQGSGELFF	TGTGCCAGCAGCCTGATACCGGGACAGGGGTCCGGGGAGCTGTTTTTT
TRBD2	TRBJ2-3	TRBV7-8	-	CASSSRGLGLGQDTQYF	TGTGCCAGCAGCTCGCGCGGACTAGGTTTAGGTCAGGATACGCAGTATTTT
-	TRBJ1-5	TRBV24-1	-	CATSESGPGNQPQHF	TGTGCCACCAGTGAGTCAGGGCCAGGGAATCAGCCCCAGCATTTT
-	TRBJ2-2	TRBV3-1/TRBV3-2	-	CASSQAGTGELFF	TGTGCCAGCAGCCAAGCAGGAACCGGGGAGCTGTTTTTT
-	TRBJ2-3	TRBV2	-	CASIAYLPDTQYF	TGTGCCAGCATCGCCTACCTGCCTGATACGCAGTATTTT
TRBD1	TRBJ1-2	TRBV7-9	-	CASSLAGTGGTSNYGYTF	TGTGCCAGCAGCTTAGCAGGGACAGGAGGGACATCTAACTATGGCTACACCTTC